The sequence of this T cell receptor (beta chain) was determined in a study of T cell responses to AZD1222 COVID-19 vaccine. As concerns this clone: Its target is not known.

The data were produced by immunoSEQ multiplex PCR, yet TCRdb's version contains in-frame clones alone and is incomplete. The profile covers about 130,000 clones, with approximately 92% appearing a single time and 0.9% to 1.3% taken by the ten largest. The study, taken as a whole, reports: After two AZD1222 doses, spike-specific TCR breadth and depth rose versus day 0.

Germline assignment: CDR1 SGDLS and CDR2 YYNGEE. This CDR3 comprises 15 residues. Trimming at V came to 4 bases and at J to 2 bases, leaving 6 bases not matched to a gene. Pooling was applied to second doses at about 4 or about 12 weeks. The origin of this receptor is an adult who received the AZD1222 COVID-19 vaccine. This rearrangement joins TRBV9 to TRBJ2-1; 7 bases line up with TRBD2. This sample comprised peripheral blood, obtained 28 days after the second AZD1222 dose. The CDR3 protein is CASSRSGDTYNEQFF. CDR3 nucleotides: TGTGCCAGCAGCAGAAGCGGGGATACCTACAATGAGCAGTTCTTC.